This TCR beta chain is drawn from a study of chemoradiotherapy in HPV16-positive cancers. Study summary: Candidate HPV-specific clones and shared TCR motifs came from a couple of HPV16-positive patients.

This CDR3 comprises 16 residues. Germline CDR1 reads LNHNV; CDR2 reads YYDKDF (reference sequence). Trimming took 0 bases from V and 8 from J; bases not matched to a gene: 7. This clone was detected once. Method: immunoSEQ multiplex PCR; TCRdb's copy keeps in-frame clones and lacks some. The sample shows under 70,000 clones, roughly 90% of them seen only once. The chain uses TRBV15 and TRBJ2-1; 10 bases match TRBD2. This clonotype originated in a human donor with HPV-associated anogenital cancer. The sample consisted of blood, taken from a patient who underwent chemoradiotherapy. CDR3 sequence (DNA): TGTGCCACCAGCAGAGATTGGGCTAGCGGGAGCGATGAGCAGTTCTTC. Its protein product is CATSRDWASGSDEQFF.